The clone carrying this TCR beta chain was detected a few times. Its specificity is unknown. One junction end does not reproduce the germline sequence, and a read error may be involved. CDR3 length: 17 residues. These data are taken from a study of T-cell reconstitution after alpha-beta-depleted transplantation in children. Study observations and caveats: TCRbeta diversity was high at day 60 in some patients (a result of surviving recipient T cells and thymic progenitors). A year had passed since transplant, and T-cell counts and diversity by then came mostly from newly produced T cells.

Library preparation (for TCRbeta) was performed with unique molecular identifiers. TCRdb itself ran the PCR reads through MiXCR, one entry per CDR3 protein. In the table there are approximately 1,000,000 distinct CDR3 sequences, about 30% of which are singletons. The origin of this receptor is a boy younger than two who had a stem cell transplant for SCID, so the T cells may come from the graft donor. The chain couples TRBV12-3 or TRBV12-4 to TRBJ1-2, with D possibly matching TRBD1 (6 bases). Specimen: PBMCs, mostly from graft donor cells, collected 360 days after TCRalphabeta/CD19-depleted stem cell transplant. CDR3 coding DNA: TGTACCAGCAGTTTGGTTGGGTCAGGGGTAGGGTTCAGGGGCTACACCTTC. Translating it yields CTSSLVGSGVGFRGYTF.